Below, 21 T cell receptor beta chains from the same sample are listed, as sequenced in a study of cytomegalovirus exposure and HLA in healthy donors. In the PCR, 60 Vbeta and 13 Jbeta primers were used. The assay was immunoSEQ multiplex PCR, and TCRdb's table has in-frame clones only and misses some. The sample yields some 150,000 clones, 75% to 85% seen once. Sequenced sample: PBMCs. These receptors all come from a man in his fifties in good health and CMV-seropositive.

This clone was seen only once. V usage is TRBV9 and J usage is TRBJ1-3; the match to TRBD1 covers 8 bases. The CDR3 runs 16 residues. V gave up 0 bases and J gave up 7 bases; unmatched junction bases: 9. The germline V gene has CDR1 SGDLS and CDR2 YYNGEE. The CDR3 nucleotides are TGTGCCAGCAGCGTAGGCAGGGGGCGCGGAGTTAACACCATATATTTT. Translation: CASSVGRGRGVNTIYF.

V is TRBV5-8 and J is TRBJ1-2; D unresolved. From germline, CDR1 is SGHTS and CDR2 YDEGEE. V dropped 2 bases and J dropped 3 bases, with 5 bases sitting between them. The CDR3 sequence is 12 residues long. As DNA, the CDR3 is TGTGCCAGCAGCTTTCTTGACTATGGCTACACCTTC. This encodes CASSFLDYGYTF.

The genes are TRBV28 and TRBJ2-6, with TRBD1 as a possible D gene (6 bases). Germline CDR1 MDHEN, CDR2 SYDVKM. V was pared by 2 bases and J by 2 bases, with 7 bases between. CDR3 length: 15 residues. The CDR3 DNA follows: TGTGCCAGCAGTTTACAGGGGACTGGGGCCAACGTCCTGACTTTC. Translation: CASSLQGTGANVLTF.

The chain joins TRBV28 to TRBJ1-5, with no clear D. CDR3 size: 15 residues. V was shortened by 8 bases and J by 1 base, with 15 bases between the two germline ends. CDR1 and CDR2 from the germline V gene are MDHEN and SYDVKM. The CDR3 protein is CASAELQASNQPQHF. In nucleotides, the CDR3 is TGTGCCAGCGCAGAACTACAAGCAAGCAATCAGCCCCAGCATTTT.

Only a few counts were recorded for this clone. CDR3: CAWSPYLGGSPLHF. The CDR3 DNA sequence: TGTGCCTGGAGTCCCTATTTAGGAGGATCACCCCTCCACTTT. V usage is TRBV30 and J usage is TRBJ1-6; D gene unclear. The germline CDR1 and CDR2 sequences are GTSNPN and SVGIG (reference sequence). Trimming left V 2 bases short and J 10 bases short, with 15 bases between. The CDR3 sequence is 14 residues long. The complete variable domain, with remaining parts taken from reference TRBV30 and TRBJ1-6, reads SQTIHQWPATLVQPVGSPLSLECTVEGTSNPNLYWYRQAAGRGLQLLFYSVGIGQISSEVPQNLSASRPQDRQFILSSKKLLLSDSGFYLCAWSPYLGGSPLHFGNGTRLTVT.

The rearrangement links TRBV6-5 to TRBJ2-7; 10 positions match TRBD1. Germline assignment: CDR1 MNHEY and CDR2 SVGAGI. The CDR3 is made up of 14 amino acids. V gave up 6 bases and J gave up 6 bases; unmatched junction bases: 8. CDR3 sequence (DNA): TGTGCCAGCAGACCGACAGGGGGCGAGCGCGAGCAGTACTTC. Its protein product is CASRPTGGEREQYF.

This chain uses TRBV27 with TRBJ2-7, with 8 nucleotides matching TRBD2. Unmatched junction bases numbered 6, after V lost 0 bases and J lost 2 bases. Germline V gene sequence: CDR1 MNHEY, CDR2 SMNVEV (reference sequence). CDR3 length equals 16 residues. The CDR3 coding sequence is TGTGCCAGCAGTTTATCGGGGCTAGCGGGCCCCTACGAGCAGTACTTC. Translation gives CASSLSGLAGPYEQYF.

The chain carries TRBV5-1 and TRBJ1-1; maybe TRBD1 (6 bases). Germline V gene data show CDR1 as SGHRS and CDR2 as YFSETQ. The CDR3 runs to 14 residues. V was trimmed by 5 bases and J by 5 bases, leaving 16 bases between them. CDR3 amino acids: CASSAQGRRTEAFF. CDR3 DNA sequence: TGCGCCAGCAGTGCACAGGGAAGGAGGACTGAAGCTTTCTTT. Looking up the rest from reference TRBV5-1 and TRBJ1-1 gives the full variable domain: KAGVTQTPRYLIKTRGQQVTLSCSPISGHRSVSWYQQTPGQGLQFLFEYFSETQRNKGNFPGRFSGRQFSNSRSEMNVSTLELGDSALYLCASSAQGRRTEAFFGQGTRLTVV.

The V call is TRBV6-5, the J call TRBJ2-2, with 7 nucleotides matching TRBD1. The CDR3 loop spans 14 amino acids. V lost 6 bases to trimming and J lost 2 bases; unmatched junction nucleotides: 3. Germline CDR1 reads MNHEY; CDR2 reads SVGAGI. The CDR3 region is CASRRGGNTGELFF. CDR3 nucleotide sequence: TGTGCCAGCAGGAGAGGGGGCAACACCGGGGAGCTGTTTTTT.

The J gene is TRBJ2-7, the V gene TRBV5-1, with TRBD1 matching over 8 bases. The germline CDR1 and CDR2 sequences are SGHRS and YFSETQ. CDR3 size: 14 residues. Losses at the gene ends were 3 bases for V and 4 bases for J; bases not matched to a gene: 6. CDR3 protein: CASSSRTGLYEQYF. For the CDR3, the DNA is TGCGCCAGCAGCTCCCGGACAGGGTTGTACGAGCAGTACTTC.

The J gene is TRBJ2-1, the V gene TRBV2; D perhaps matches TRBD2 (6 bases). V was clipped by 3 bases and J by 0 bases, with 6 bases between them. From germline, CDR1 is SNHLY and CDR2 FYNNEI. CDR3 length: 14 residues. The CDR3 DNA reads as TGTGCCAGCAGTGAGGGGGGCTCCTACAATGAGCAGTTCTTC. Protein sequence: CASSEGGSYNEQFF.

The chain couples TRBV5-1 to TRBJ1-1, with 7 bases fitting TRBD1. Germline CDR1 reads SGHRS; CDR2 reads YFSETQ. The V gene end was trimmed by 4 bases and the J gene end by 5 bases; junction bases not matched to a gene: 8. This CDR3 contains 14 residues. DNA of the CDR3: TGCGCCAGCAGCGTATCCGGGACAGTTACTGAAGCTTTCTTT. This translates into CASSVSGTVTEAFF.

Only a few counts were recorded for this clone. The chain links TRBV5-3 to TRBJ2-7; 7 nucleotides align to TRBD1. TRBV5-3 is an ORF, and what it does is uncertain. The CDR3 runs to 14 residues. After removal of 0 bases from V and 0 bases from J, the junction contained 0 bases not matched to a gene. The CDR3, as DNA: TGTGCCAGAAGCTTGGGACAGGGCTCCTACGAGCAGTACTTC. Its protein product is CARSLGQGSYEQYF.

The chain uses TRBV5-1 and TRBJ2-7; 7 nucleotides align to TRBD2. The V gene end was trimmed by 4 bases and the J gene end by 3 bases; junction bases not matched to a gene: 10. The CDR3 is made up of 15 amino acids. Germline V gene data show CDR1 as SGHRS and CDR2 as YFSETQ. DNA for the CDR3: TGCGCCAGCAGCCCCTATGGGACTACGGGCTACGAGCAGTACTTC. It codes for CASSPYGTTGYEQYF.

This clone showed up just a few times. CDR3 DNA: TGCGCCAGCAGCTGGGGCCTAGAGGTCGGGGAGCTGTTTTTT. Amino acids: CASSWGLEVGELFF. This sequence joins TRBV5-1 and TRBJ2-2; D perhaps matches TRBD1 (5 bases). The CDR3 runs 14 residues. Trimming left V 3 bases short and J 7 bases short, with 13 bases between. Germline V gene lookup returns CDR1 SGHRS and CDR2 YFSETQ.

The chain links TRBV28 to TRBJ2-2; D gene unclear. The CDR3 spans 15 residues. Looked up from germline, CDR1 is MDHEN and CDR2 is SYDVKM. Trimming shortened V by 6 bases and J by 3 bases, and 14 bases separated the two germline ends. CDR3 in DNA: TGTGCCAGCAGCAACCTTGGCGGCTACACCGGGGAGCTGTTTTTT. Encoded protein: CASSNLGGYTGELFF.

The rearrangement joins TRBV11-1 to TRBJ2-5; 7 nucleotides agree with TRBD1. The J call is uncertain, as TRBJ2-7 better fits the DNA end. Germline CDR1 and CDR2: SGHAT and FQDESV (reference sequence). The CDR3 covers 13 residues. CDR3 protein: CASSQDRTYEQYF. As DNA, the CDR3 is TGTGCCAGCAGCCAGGACAGGACCTACGAGCAGTACTTC.

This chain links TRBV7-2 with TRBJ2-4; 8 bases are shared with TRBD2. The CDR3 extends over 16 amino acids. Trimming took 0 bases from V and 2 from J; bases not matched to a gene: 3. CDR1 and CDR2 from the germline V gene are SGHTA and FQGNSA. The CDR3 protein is CASSLAGGATKNIQYF. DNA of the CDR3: TGTGCCAGCAGCTTAGCCGGGGGGGCGACCAAAAACATTCAGTACTTC.

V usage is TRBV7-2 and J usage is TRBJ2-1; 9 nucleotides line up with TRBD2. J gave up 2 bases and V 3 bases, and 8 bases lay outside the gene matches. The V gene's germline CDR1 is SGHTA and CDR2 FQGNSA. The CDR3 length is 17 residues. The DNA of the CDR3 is TGTGCCAGCAGCTTTATCTTAGCGGGAGACGCCTACAATGAGCAGTTCTTC. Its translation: CASSFILAGDAYNEQFF. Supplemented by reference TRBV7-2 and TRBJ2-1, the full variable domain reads GAGVSQSPSNKVTEKGKDVELRCDPISGHTALYWYRQSLGQGLEFLIYFQGNSAPDKSGLPSDRFSAERTGGSVSTLTIQRTQQEDSAVYLCASSFILAGDAYNEQFFGPGTRLTVL.

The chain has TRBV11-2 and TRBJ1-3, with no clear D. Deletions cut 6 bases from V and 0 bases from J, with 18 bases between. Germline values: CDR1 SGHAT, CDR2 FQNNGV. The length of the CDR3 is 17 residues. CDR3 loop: CASRHAPRSDSGNTIYF. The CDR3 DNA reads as TGTGCCAGCAGACACGCCCCCCGGAGCGACTCTGGAAACACCATATATTTT.

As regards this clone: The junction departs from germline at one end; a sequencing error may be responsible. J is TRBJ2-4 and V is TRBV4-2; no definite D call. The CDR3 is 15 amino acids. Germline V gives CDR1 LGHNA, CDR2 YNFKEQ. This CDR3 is CASSQDRRMENSQYF. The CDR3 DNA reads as TGTGCCAGCAGCCAAGATCGTAGAATGGAAAACAGTCAGTACTTC.